The next 22 T cell receptor beta chains were all read from a single sample in a study of blood T cell repertoires in COVID-19. The assay was immunoSEQ multiplex PCR, and TCRdb's table has in-frame clones only and misses some. The sample holds about 380,000 clones, approximately 90% seen once. The sample taken for sequencing was PBMCs or T cells enriched from blood (not recorded which). The receptor source for this set is a woman between 18 and 29 years old who had recovered from COVID-19.

This chain uses TRBV9 with TRBJ2-1; 7 positions agree with TRBD2. Unmatched junction bases numbered 17, after V lost 5 bases and J lost 9 bases. There are 16 residues in the CDR3. Germline CDR1 reads SGDLS; CDR2 reads YYNGEE. CDR3 DNA: TGTGCCAGCAGTTGGGGAAGGACTAGTGGGCTCGGTGAGCAGTTCTTC. Its protein product is CASSWGRTSGLGEQFF.

V gene TRBV5-1 combines with J gene TRBJ1-4, with unresolved D. Germline CDR1 SGHRS, CDR2 YFSETQ. The CDR3 contains 16 residues. V was pared by 2 bases and J by 8 bases, with 19 bases between. In DNA, the CDR3 is TGCGCCAGCAGCTTCGGCGAGGGATGGTTGGGGGAAAAACTGTTTTTT. Its translation: CASSFGEGWLGEKLFF.

V gene TRBV7-9 combines with J gene TRBJ2-5; D possibly corresponds to TRBD2 (6 bases). The CDR3 spans 15 residues. V lost 2 bases to trimming and J lost 0 bases, with 10 bases between them. Germline loops: CDR1 SEHNR, CDR2 FQNEAQ (reference sequence). CDR3 amino acids: CASSLLGGDQETQYF. CDR3 DNA sequence: TGTGCCAGCAGCTTACTCGGGGGAGACCAAGAGACCCAGTACTTC.

V is TRBV6-5 and J is TRBJ1-2, with 11 bases that match TRBD1. V trimming: 2 bases; J trimming: 4 bases; junction bases outside the gene matches: 6. CDR3 size: 16 residues. CDR1 is MNHEY and CDR2 is SVGAGI in the germline V gene. CDR3 coding DNA: TGTGCCAGCAGTTACGGATCCGGGACAGGGGGCTATGGCTACACCTTC. Its translation is CASSYGSGTGGYGYTF.

The chain employs TRBV5-1 and TRBJ2-7; 10 bases match TRBD1. V shed 2 bases and J 2 bases; nucleotides not matched to a gene: 13. The CDR3 contains 18 residues. Germline CDR1 is SGHRS and CDR2 is YFSETQ. As DNA, the CDR3 is TGCGCCAGCAGCTTCATGGCGACCCCGGGACAGGGGCCCTACGAGCAGTACTTC. Translation gives CASSFMATPGQGPYEQYF.

V gene TRBV3-1 (or the pseudogene TRBV3-2) combines with J gene TRBJ1-4; 7 nucleotides agree with TRBD1. CDR3 size: 14 residues. V lost 7 bases, J lost 4 bases, and 6 bases stayed unmatched. In germline, CDR1 is LGHDT, CDR2 YNNKEL (reference sequence). Here the CDR3 DNA reads TGTGCCAGCACGCCGGACAGGATTAATGAAAAACTGTTTTTT. This sequence encodes CASTPDRINEKLFF.

With regard to this clone: The sample holds other DNA sequences that translate to the same CDR3. The V gene is TRBV19, the J gene TRBJ1-1; D possibly corresponds to TRBD1 (5 bases). This CDR3 contains 12 residues. Germline V gene sequence: CDR1 LNHDA, CDR2 SQIVND (reference sequence). V lost 3 bases and J lost 6, with 8 bases in between. This chain's CDR3 is CASSIGGAEAFF. The CDR3 coding sequence is TGTGCCAGTAGTATCGGAGGGGCTGAAGCTTTCTTT. Variable domain in full (rest from reference TRBV19 and TRBJ1-1): DGGITQSPKYLFRKEGQNVTLSCEQNLNHDAMYWYRQDPGQGLRLIYYSQIVNDFQKGDIAEGYSVSREKKESFPLTVTSAQKNPTAFYLCASSIGGAEAFFGQGTRLTVV.

This chain uses TRBV27 with TRBJ1-4; 9 bases agree with TRBD1. Germline V gives CDR1 MNHEY, CDR2 SMNVEV (reference sequence). Trimming removed 1 base from V and 6 bases from J; junction bases left unmatched: 18. The CDR3 covers 20 residues. The CDR3 here is CASSLYSGQGRQKGDEKLFF. CDR3 sequence (DNA): TGTGCCAGCAGTTTATATAGCGGACAGGGGAGGCAGAAAGGCGATGAAAAACTGTTTTTT.

The CDR3, as DNA: TGTGCCAGCAGCCAAGACAGGGTTGGAACTGAAGCTTTCTTT. Its protein is CASSQDRVGTEAFF. The chain recombines TRBV14 with TRBJ1-1, with a possible D match to TRBD1 (5 bases). Trimming took 0 bases from V and 5 from J, leaving 10 bases between them. CDR1 is SGHDN, CDR2 FVKESK, per germline. This CDR3 comprises 14 residues.

This clone turned up a few times. The chain couples TRBV11-2 to TRBJ1-4; 9 positions match TRBD1. J was trimmed by 7 bases and V by 2 bases; bases with no gene match: 5. This CDR3 is 15 amino acids long. Germline values: CDR1 SGHAT, CDR2 FQNNGV. The CDR3, as DNA: TGTGCCAGCAGCTTATATGGACAGGGGAGTGAAAAACTGTTTTTT. It yields the protein CASSLYGQGSEKLFF.

V gene TRBV7-8 combines with J gene TRBJ2-5, with 9 bases lining up with TRBD2. The V segment lost 5 bases and the J segment 1 base; nucleotides outside the gene matches: 5. Germline CDR1 is SGHVS and CDR2 is FQNEAQ. The CDR3 loop spans 15 amino acids. CDR3 nucleotide sequence: TGTGCCAGCAGCGGTTCTAGCGGGGTCCAAGAGACCCAGTACTTC. Protein sequence: CASSGSSGVQETQYF.

The V call is TRBV27, the J call TRBJ2-7; 10 bases fit TRBD1. V lost 4 bases to trimming and J lost 4 bases; unmatched junction nucleotides: 10. The CDR3 spans 16 residues. CDR1 and CDR2 (germline): MNHEY, SMNVEV (reference sequence). In nucleotides, the CDR3 is TGTGCCAGCAGTTGGTCGGTCGGGACAGGGGTGTACGAGCAGTACTTC. As protein: CASSWSVGTGVYEQYF.

The chain uses TRBV9 and TRBJ1-5, with D possibly being TRBD1 (5 bases). The germline V and J ends were trimmed by 3 bases and 3 bases, with 10 bases remaining between them. CDR3 length equals 14 residues. Germline lookup yields CDR1 SGDLS and CDR2 YYNGEE. CDR3 protein: CASSAGQDNQPQHF. CDR3 DNA: TGTGCCAGCAGCGCAGGACAAGACAATCAGCCCCAGCATTTT. Full variable domain (missing parts from reference TRBV9 and TRBJ1-5): DSGVTQTPKHLITATGQRVTLRCSPRSGDLSVYWYQQSLDQGLQFLIQYYNGEERAKGNILERFSAQQFPDLHSELNLSSLELGDSALYFCASSAGQDNQPQHFGDGTRLSIL.

V is TRBV9 and J is TRBJ1-6; D unresolved. CDR3 length equals 16 residues. The germline CDR1 and CDR2 sequences are SGDLS and YYNGEE. V lost 1 base, J lost 0 bases, and 8 bases lay in between. The DNA of the CDR3 is TGTGCCAGCAGCGTAACGCCCAGCTCCTATAATTCACCCCTCCACTTT. Its translation is CASSVTPSSYNSPLHF.

This chain joins TRBV19 and TRBJ1-5; 8 bases are a match to TRBD1. This CDR3 region has 16 residues. J gave up 2 bases and V 6 bases, and 9 bases lay outside the gene matches. Germline CDR1 is LNHDA and CDR2 is SQIVND (reference sequence). The CDR3 DNA sequence: TGTGCCAGTAGCCCTCCCGGACAGGGCGGCAATCAGCCCCAGCATTTT. This translates into CASSPPGQGGNQPQHF.

The V call is TRBV27, the J call TRBJ2-3, with 9 bases lining up with TRBD2. This CDR3 has 19 residues. CDR1 is MNHEY, CDR2 SMNVEV, per germline (reference sequence). V lost 0 bases, J lost 0 bases, and 10 bases stayed unmatched. CDR3 residues: CASSLSPSGVFSSTDTQYF. CDR3 nucleotides: TGTGCCAGCAGTTTATCTCCTAGCGGGGTTTTTTCTAGCACAGATACGCAGTATTTT.

The rearrangement uses TRBV7-6 and TRBJ2-7; the D gene is possibly TRBD2 (5 bases). The V gene's germline CDR1 is SGHVS and CDR2 FNYEAQ. There are 16 residues in the CDR3. V was shortened by 5 bases and J by 0 bases, with 17 bases between the two germline ends. The DNA of the CDR3 is TGTGCCAGCAGCCCGGGGTGGACTCCAAGCTCCTACGAGCAGTACTTC. The encoded protein is CASSPGWTPSSYEQYF.

The chain combines TRBV6-5 with TRBJ2-7, with 7 bases identical to TRBD1. The V gene's germline CDR1 is MNHEY and CDR2 SVGAGI. V shed 2 bases, J shed 3 bases, and the junction held 10 bases outside the gene matches. The CDR3 covers 16 residues. CDR3 region: CASSYKVGTEFYEQYF. The CDR3 DNA reads TGTGCCAGCAGTTACAAAGTAGGGACAGAATTCTACGAGCAGTACTTC.

V usage is TRBV4-3 and J usage is TRBJ2-2; no firm D call. This CDR3 is 15 amino acids long. The germline gives CDR1 LGHNA, CDR2 YSLEER. Trimming pared 1 base from V and 4 bases from J, leaving 10 bases between. The CDR3 loop reads CASSQGTIVTGELFF. For the CDR3, the DNA is TGCGCCAGCAGCCAAGGAACGATAGTCACCGGGGAGCTGTTTTTT.

The chain combines TRBV30 with TRBJ2-7; perhaps TRBD2 as D (6 bases). This CDR3 is built from 16 residues. V lost 0 bases, J lost 2 bases, and 17 bases lay in between. Germline V CDR1 and CDR2: GTSNPN, SVGIG (reference sequence). CDR3 sequence (DNA): TGTGCCTGGAGTGTACTGGGGGGACCAACACCCTACGAGCAGTACTTC. Translated: CAWSVLGGPTPYEQYF. Full variable domain (outside the CDR3, taken from reference TRBV30 and TRBJ2-7): SQTIHQWPATLVQPVGSPLSLECTVEGTSNPNLYWYRQAAGRGLQLLFYSVGIGQISSEVPQNLSASRPQDRQFILSSKKLLLSDSGFYLCAWSVLGGPTPYEQYFGPGTRLTVT.

The rearrangement links TRBV30 to TRBJ1-6; 8 bases fit TRBD1. This CDR3 contains 15 residues. The germline gives CDR1 GTSNPN, CDR2 SVGIG (reference sequence). V shed 0 bases and J 10 bases; nucleotides not matched to a gene: 8. This CDR3 is CAWSVGRGLRSPLHF. The CDR3 DNA is TGTGCCTGGAGTGTTGGCAGGGGGCTTCGCTCACCCCTCCACTTT.

V is TRBV28 and J is TRBJ1-4; D is undetermined. Germline loops: CDR1 MDHEN, CDR2 SYDVKM. Trimming shortened V by 6 bases and J by 1 base, and 24 bases separated the two germline ends. This CDR3 has 19 residues. The CDR3 DNA follows: TGTGCCAGCAGCCCTAACCCATTAATCAACCCGGGAACTAATGAAAAACTGTTTTTT. Translated, it gives CASSPNPLINPGTNEKLFF.